These 31 T cell receptor beta chains were sequenced from one sample in a study of shared clonotypes between healthy human individuals (dated by TCRdb to 2018 to 2020). Library preparation employed the immunoSEQ multiplex PCR assay. The immuneACCESS repertoire file appears here via TCRdb, limited to in-frame rearrangements. These files lack a portion of the clones; in checked studies, under half of the deficit traces to unresolved V genes, and the cause of the others is not known. This sample has more than 1.2 million clones in its table, and 98% of those were observed once. The ten largest clones add up to 0.36% of the sample. The sequencing input was naive CD4+ T cells sorted from blood. In the paper's terms, the cell subset or site label means: CD45RA+ positively selected. The receptor set was obtained from a man between 25 and 39 years old in good health.

J is TRBJ2-7 and V is TRBV11-2; either TRBD1 or TRBD2 may supply D (5 bases each). V lost 8 bases and J lost 0, with 11 bases in between. Germline assignment: CDR1 SGHAT and CDR2 FQNNGV. The length of the CDR3 is 13 residues. The CDR3 region is CASGDGSSYEQYF. CDR3 nucleotides: TGTGCCAGCGGGGACGGAAGCTCCTACGAGCAGTACTTC.

CDR3 nucleotides: TGTGCCAGCAGTTACGACAGGGTCGCCCACGAGCAGTACTTC. Translating gives CASSYDRVAHEQYF. The rearrangement joins TRBV6-5 to TRBJ2-7; 7 bases line up with TRBD1. Germline assignment: CDR1 MNHEY and CDR2 SVGAGI. The junction had 6 bases not matched to a gene; V was cut back by 2 bases and J by 5 bases. This CDR3 has 14 amino acids.

The rearrangement joins TRBV5-1 to TRBJ2-3; 11 bases are shared with TRBD2. This CDR3 is built from 18 residues. Trimming at V came to 0 bases and at J to 0 bases, leaving 6 bases not matched to a gene. From germline, CDR1 is SGHRS and CDR2 YFSETQ. The CDR3 loop reads CASSLVSRTSGSTDTQYF. For the CDR3, the DNA is TGCGCCAGCAGCTTGGTCAGTCGGACTAGCGGGAGCACAGATACGCAGTATTTT.

The chain combines TRBV10-3 with TRBJ1-2; D gene uncertain. The CDR3 spans 13 residues. The V gene's germline CDR1 is ENHRY and CDR2 SYGVKD. Trimming took 6 bases from V and 3 from J, leaving 11 bases between them. DNA for the CDR3: TGTGCCATCAGCCCCGGGGAAGACTATGGCTACACCTTC. Amino acids: CAISPGEDYGYTF.

The chain couples TRBV5-1 to TRBJ2-3; D not resolved. The CDR3 spans 11 residues. The V end lost 4 bases, the J end lost 7 bases, and 7 bases lay between the germline ends. CDR1 is SGHRS and CDR2 is YFSETQ in the germline V gene. CDR3: CASSATYTQYF. CDR3 nucleotide sequence: TGCGCCAGCAGCGCGACTTATACGCAGTATTTT.

The rearrangement links TRBV28 to TRBJ1-1; 7 bases are shared with TRBD1. The V and J ends lost 1 base and 2 bases, in that order; junction bases with no gene match: 13. This CDR3 contains 18 residues. Per germline, CDR1 MDHEN and CDR2 SYDVKM. The DNA of the CDR3 is TGTGCCAGCAGTTTATTATCCCGATACCAGGGGGAAAACACTGAAGCTTTCTTT. Amino acids: CASSLLSRYQGENTEAFF.

The rearrangement uses TRBV9 and TRBJ2-1; 7 nucleotides agree with TRBD1. After removal of 5 bases from V and 6 bases from J, the junction contained 11 bases not matched to a gene. The germline gives CDR1 SGDLS, CDR2 YYNGEE. The CDR3 runs 15 residues. The CDR3 spells CASSGPIAGGNEQFF. CDR3 nucleotide sequence: TGTGCCAGCAGTGGCCCCATAGCAGGGGGCAATGAGCAGTTCTTC.

The chain couples TRBV5-1 to TRBJ2-7; 14 bases align to TRBD2. The CDR3 totals 14 residues. Germline V gene sequence: CDR1 SGHRS, CDR2 YFSETQ. V was clipped by 6 bases and J by 6 bases; unmatched bases: 5. CDR3 loop: CASTRLAGGGEQYF. The CDR3 DNA follows: TGCGCCAGCACTAGACTAGCGGGAGGGGGCGAGCAGTACTTC. The complete variable domain, with remaining parts taken from reference TRBV5-1 and TRBJ2-7, reads KAGVTQTPRYLIKTRGQQVTLSCSPISGHRSVSWYQQTPGQGLQFLFEYFSETQRNKGNFPGRFSGRQFSNSRSEMNVSTLELGDSALYLCASTRLAGGGEQYFGPGTRLTVT.

The chain joins TRBV18 to TRBJ1-1; 7 positions agree with TRBD1. V shed 5 bases and J 0 bases; nucleotides not matched to a gene: 3. The CDR3 loop spans 14 amino acids. CDR1 and CDR2 from the germline V gene are KGHSH and LQKENI. In DNA form, the CDR3 reads TGTGCCAGCTCATTAGGGACAGTGAACACTGAAGCTTTCTTT. Translated, it gives CASSLGTVNTEAFF.

V gene TRBV14 combines with J gene TRBJ2-5; perhaps TRBD1 as D (6 bases). The ends were cut back, 9 bases at V and 1 base at J, with 15 bases in the middle. This CDR3 region has 14 residues. Looked up from germline, CDR1 is SGHDN and CDR2 is FVKESK. Written as DNA, the CDR3 is TGTGCCAGGAGGAATCGGACAGTCCAAGAGACCCAGTACTTC. Its translation: CARRNRTVQETQYF.

This chain uses TRBV5-1 with TRBJ1-4, with a weak D call TRBD1 (6 bases). Germline values: CDR1 SGHRS, CDR2 YFSETQ. V lost 4 bases, J lost 8 bases, and 21 bases lay in between. The CDR3 length is 16 residues. The CDR3 here is CASSTGMRGLEEKLFF. CDR3 nucleotides: TGCGCCAGCAGCACAGGGATGAGGGGATTGGAGGAAAAACTGTTTTTT.

This chain connects TRBV7-9 to TRBJ1-4; weak D call: TRBD1 (6 bases). The CDR3 is 14 residues long. Germline loops: CDR1 SEHNR, CDR2 FQNEAQ (reference sequence). The ends were cut back, 5 bases at V and 4 bases at J, with 11 bases in the middle. The CDR3 loop is CASSPGTRNEKLFF. The CDR3 DNA follows: TGTGCCAGCAGCCCGGGGACACGTAATGAAAAACTGTTTTTT.

The rearrangement links TRBV7-2 to TRBJ1-2, with D hard to call. Germline V gene sequence: CDR1 SGHTA, CDR2 FQGNSA. The germline V and J ends were trimmed by 1 base and 2 bases, with 14 bases remaining between them. The CDR3 has 16 residues. Written as DNA, the CDR3 is TGTGCCAGCAGCTTAGAAGGAAGTCGGCCCAACTATGGCTACACCTTC. It specifies CASSLEGSRPNYGYTF.

The chain is built from TRBV25-1 and TRBJ1-2, with D unclear. CDR3 length: 13 residues. V was clipped by 1 base and J by 5 bases, with 8 bases between them. Germline V lookup: CDR1 MGHDK, CDR2 SYGVNS. CDR3 sequence (DNA): TGTGCCAGCAGTGAATTCAAGGGATATGGCTACACCTTC. The encoded protein is CASSEFKGYGYTF.

V is TRBV28 and J is TRBJ2-2; D is uncertain. This CDR3 spans 20 amino acids. Germline V gene lookup returns CDR1 MDHEN and CDR2 SYDVKM. Trimming cost V 3 bases and J 0 bases, with 23 bases left between them. In DNA form, the CDR3 reads TGTGCCAGCAGTTTCTTGTCCGGGTTGGCCTCGGCAGCGAACACCGGGGAGCTGTTTTTT. Encoded protein: CASSFLSGLASAANTGELFF.

V is TRBV9 and J is TRBJ2-5, with 7 bases that match TRBD2. Germline assignment: CDR1 SGDLS and CDR2 YYNGEE. CDR3 length: 15 residues. V lost 4 bases to trimming and J lost 5 bases; unmatched junction nucleotides: 11. CDR3 sequence (DNA): TGTGCCAGCAGCCCGTGGGGAGGGGAACGGGAGACCCAGTACTTC. It encodes CASSPWGGERETQYF.

The V call is TRBV7-2, the J call TRBJ2-5; D might be TRBD2 (5 bases). Germline lookup yields CDR1 SGHTA and CDR2 FQGNSA. The V end lost 0 bases, the J end lost 8 bases, and 13 bases lay between the germline ends. The CDR3 covers 14 residues. Written as DNA, the CDR3 is TGTGCCAGCAGCTTAGCGCGGGCTGCCCAAACCCAGTACTTC. It translates to CASSLARAAQTQYF.

V usage is TRBV18 and J usage is TRBJ2-1; 8 bases map to TRBD1. J lost 7 bases, V lost 3 bases, and 8 bases had no gene match. Per germline, CDR1 KGHSH and CDR2 LQKENI. This CDR3 contains 15 residues. The CDR3 DNA sequence: TGTGCCAGCTCACCGCTAGGACAGGGTAAGAATGAGCAGTTCTTC. Protein product: CASSPLGQGKNEQFF.

The chain uses TRBV15 and TRBJ2-5, with 7 nucleotides matching TRBD2. CDR1 LNHNV and CDR2 YYDKDF come from the germline V gene (reference sequence). V lost 0 bases and J lost 6; bases outside the gene matches: 16. The CDR3 contains 18 residues. CDR3 coding DNA: TGTGCCACCAGCAGAGATCAGGAGGGAGGGCTTAGGAGGCAGACCCAGTACTTC. Translated, it gives CATSRDQEGGLRRQTQYF.

CDR3 amino acids: CASSVDPLPASYGYTF. The DNA for the CDR3 is TGTGCCAGCAGCGTAGACCCCCTACCAGCGAGCTATGGCTACACCTTC. The V call is TRBV9, the J call TRBJ1-2, with D uncertain. From germline, CDR1 is SGDLS and CDR2 YYNGEE. V was trimmed by 0 bases and J by 4 bases, leaving 16 bases between them. CDR3 length: 16 residues.

This rearrangement joins TRBV28 to TRBJ2-1; TRBD2 matches at 9 bases. The CDR3 runs 14 residues. V dropped 8 bases and J dropped 4; count of bases not matched to a gene: 6. Germline CDR1 MDHEN, CDR2 SYDVKM. CDR3 DNA sequence: TGTGCCAGCGGCCTTAGCGGGAGTTACAATGAGCAGTTCTTC. It codes for CASGLSGSYNEQFF.

As to this clone: Additional DNA sequences in this sample encode the identical CDR3. Here the CDR3 reads CSARDTEAFF. Written as DNA, the CDR3 is TGCAGCGCACGGGACACTGAAGCTTTCTTT. The chain combines TRBV20-1 with TRBJ1-1; D is undetermined. The CDR3 runs 10 residues. CDR1 DFQATT and CDR2 SNEGSKA come from the germline V gene (reference sequence).

Details on this clone: Different DNA sequences within this sample yield the same CDR3. The chain is built from TRBV27 and TRBJ2-3; D possibly corresponds to TRBD1 (5 bases). This CDR3 spans 15 amino acids. Trimming cost V 2 bases and J 6 bases, with 15 bases left between them. Germline-derived CDR1 and CDR2 are MNHEY and SMNVEV (reference sequence). CDR3 bases: TGTGCCAGCAGTTTAAAGGGGCAGGGCGGCGATACGCAGTATTTT. Residues: CASSLKGQGGDTQYF.

Comment on this clone: The sample holds other DNA sequences that translate to the same CDR3. The chain uses TRBV7-2 and TRBJ2-7, with a weak D call TRBD1 (5 bases). The CDR3 covers 14 residues. Trimming took 0 bases from V and 2 from J, leaving 8 bases between them. Germline values: CDR1 SGHTA, CDR2 FQGNSA. The CDR3 region has the DNA TGTGCCAGCAGCTTAGCGGGGCTAACCTACGAGCAGTACTTC. Residues: CASSLAGLTYEQYF.

As regards this clone: At the DNA level, this CDR3 is encoded by other sequences in the same sample as well. CDR3 nucleotide sequence: TGCGCCAGCAATGAACCCGGGACTAGCGGAAGTCGGCAGTACTTC. It codes for CASNEPGTSGSRQYF. The rearrangement joins TRBV5-1 to TRBJ2-7; 11 bases are shared with TRBD2. V trimming: 6 bases; J trimming: 9 bases; junction bases outside the gene matches: 14. Germline V lookup: CDR1 SGHRS, CDR2 YFSETQ. The CDR3 extends over 15 amino acids.

This clone was observed once. Other DNA sequences of this sample code for an identical CDR3. The rearrangement uses TRBV11-2 and TRBJ2-7; no reliable D call. CDR1 is SGHAT, CDR2 FQNNGV, per germline. The CDR3 extends over 11 amino acids. V was cut by 5 bases and J by 1 base, with 3 bases left in between. CDR3 nucleotide sequence: TGTGCCAGCAGCATATCCTACGAGCAGTACTTC. Its protein product is CASSISYEQYF. Variable domain in full (rest from reference TRBV11-2 and TRBJ2-7): EAGVAQSPRYKIIEKRQSVAFWCNPISGHATLYWYQQILGQGPKLLIQFQNNGVVDDSQLPKDRFSAERLKGVDSTLKIQPAKLEDSAVYLCASSISYEQYFGPGTRLTVT.

The J gene is TRBJ2-3, the V gene TRBV4-2; no firm D call. Trimming took off 6 bases at V and 2 bases at J, with 9 bases between the two ends. In germline, CDR1 is LGHNA, CDR2 YNFKEQ. CDR3 length: 13 residues. CDR3 sequence (DNA): TGTGCCAGCAGTCCCCTCCTCACAGATACGCAGTATTTT. Translated, it gives CASSPLLTDTQYF.

The V call is TRBV14, the J call TRBJ2-7, with D perhaps matching TRBD1 (5 bases). CDR1 and CDR2 (germline): SGHDN, FVKESK. V shed 2 bases and J shed 5 bases, with 19 bases lying between them. The CDR3 loop spans 16 amino acids. Written as DNA, the CDR3 is TGTGCCAGCAGCCAAAAAGAGTTAGGGGTTCGGGACGAGCAGTACTTC. This encodes CASSQKELGVRDEQYF.

The chain is built from TRBV5-1 and TRBJ2-7, with a weak D call TRBD2 (6 bases). The germline V gene has CDR1 SGHRS and CDR2 YFSETQ. Trimming took 6 bases from V and 3 from J, leaving 16 bases between them. The CDR3 sequence is 14 residues long. CDR3: CASNEAGRSYEQYF. The CDR3 nucleotides are TGCGCCAGCAACGAGGCGGGAAGAAGCTACGAGCAGTACTTC.

V usage is TRBV27 and J usage is TRBJ1-1; D might be TRBD1 (5 bases). V lost 6 bases and J 0 bases, leaving 14 bases between the germline ends. Looked up from germline, CDR1 is MNHEY and CDR2 is SMNVEV (reference sequence). The CDR3 has 15 amino acids. The CDR3 sequence is CASRTPGRLNTEAFF. Written as DNA, the CDR3 is TGTGCCAGCAGGACCCCGGGACGGTTGAACACTGAAGCTTTCTTT.

V and J are TRBV4-1 and TRBJ2-3; 12 nucleotides align to TRBD2. J was trimmed by 6 bases and V by 0 bases; bases with no gene match: 4. From germline, CDR1 is MGHRA and CDR2 YSYEKL. The CDR3 totals 16 residues. Written as DNA, the CDR3 is TGCGCCAGCAGCCAAGATAGGCTAGCGGGGGGGGATACGCAGTATTTT. Protein product: CASSQDRLAGGDTQYF.